The TCR beta chain under discussion was sequenced for a study of PD-1 blockade in classical Hodgkin lymphoma. The table came from immunoSEQ multiplex PCR; TCRdb's copy has only in-frame clones and leaves some out. The table has 75,000 to 100,000 clones, roughly 80% seen once. V lost 4 bases to trimming and J lost 0 bases, with 19 bases between them. CDR1 and CDR2 (germline): SQVTM, ANQGSEA. The CDR3 is 18 amino acids. Study-level points and caveats: By C4D1 there was a significant rise in CD4+ TCR diversity but not in CD8+ TCR diversity. Newly diagnosed patients were said to have less baseline TCR diversity than healthy donors did. The baseline diversity of complete responders showed similarity to that of newly diagnosed patients.

Each patient's relapse followed autologous stem cell transplantation, and brentuximab vedotin exposure varied. Complete response, partial response or progressive disease constituted the best responses recorded. This clone has at least ten counts. As yet, its antigen is unknown. The source of this sequence is a human donor with classical Hodgkin lymphoma. The genes are TRBV29-1 and TRBJ2-6; D possibly corresponds to TRBD1 (6 bases). This sample comprised peripheral blood mononuclear cells (PBMCs), obtained before the second cycle of nivolumab. The CDR3 sequence: CSVADRGYRLSGANVLTF. The CDR3, as DNA: TGCAGCGTTGCCGATAGGGGGTATAGGCTCTCTGGGGCCAACGTCCTGACTTTC.